This TCR beta chain was captured by sequencing in a study of post-analysis software for immune sequencing data. Study details: The study covered relapsing-remitting, secondary progressive and progressive-relapsing courses of multiple sclerosis.

Unique-molecular-identifier-tagged TCR beta cDNA libraries were used. TCRdb independently ran MiXCR on the PCR reads; one entry per CDR3 protein. The repertoire includes a few hundred thousand distinct CDR3 sequences, just over 35% of them detected once, and under 5.5% sits in the top ten. Study-wide findings and caveats: Same-batch samples co-clustered strongly by F measure. Elevated frequency relative to controls characterized about 5 TRBV segments in patients, TRBV5-6, TRBV5-1 and TRBV20-1 among them.

This clonotype was counted a few times. Antigen unknown. The CDR3 sequence is 19 residues long. Germline V lookup: CDR1 KGHDR, CDR2 SFDVKD. The gene calls are TRBV24-1 and TRBJ2-1, with TRBD1 matching over 10 bases. The J call could be wrong; TRBJ2-7 is a better fit for the DNA end. Material for sequencing was blood. This sequence was found in a girl aged 5-17 years with multiple sclerosis. The CDR3 nucleotides are TGTGCCACCAGTGATTCCGACCTGAGACAGGGGGCATCCTACAATGAGCAGTACTTC. Protein sequence: CATSDSDLRQGASYNEQYF.